The 10 T cell receptor beta chains below were found in one sample sequenced in a study of T cell repertoires in cytomegalovirus infection. The antigens these receptors bind are not known. MiXCR, applied by TCRdb to the reads, yields one record per CDR3 protein. Found here are approximately 270,000 distinct CDR3 sequences, around 20% of them singletons; the top ten hold roughly a fifth. The input for sequencing was cultured PBMCs, taken from culture after CMV antigen stimulation. These receptors were collected from a human donor in good health (CMV status not recorded). Some clones in this sample may be carry-over from other donors' samples.

In its sample, this clonotype was seen many times. V gene TRBV4-1 combines with J gene TRBJ2-3, with 7 bases fitting TRBD2. CDR1 is MGHRA, CDR2 YSYEKL, per germline. After removal of 4 bases from V and 0 bases from J, the junction contained 4 bases not matched to a gene. The CDR3 is 15 residues long. CDR3 bases: TGCGCCAGCAGCCGGGGTAGCGGGAGCACAGATACGCAGTATTTT. Its protein product is CASSRGSGSTDTQYF.

This clonotype was detected a few times. The chain combines TRBV20-1 with TRBJ2-1, with 8 bases lining up with TRBD2. CDR1 and CDR2 from the germline V gene are DFQATT and SNEGSKA (reference sequence). The CDR3 sequence is 14 residues long. J was trimmed by 3 bases and V by 6 bases; bases with no gene match: 7. The CDR3 protein is CSAAREAYYNEQFF. The DNA for the CDR3 is TGCAGTGCCGCGCGGGAGGCTTACTACAATGAGCAGTTCTTC.

This clonotype occurred many times. The rearrangement uses TRBV12-3 or TRBV12-4 and TRBJ1-2, with D unresolved. The CDR3 is 11 residues long. Trimming took off 6 bases at V and 7 bases at J, with 9 bases between the two ends. The CDR3 nucleotides read TGTGCCAGCAGGGGTGTTGGTGGCTACACCTTC. Protein: CASRGVGGYTF.

The chain links TRBV7-2 to TRBJ2-5, with D tentatively TRBD2 (5 bases). Trimming stripped 0 bases from V and 4 bases from J, with 15 bases between. CDR3 length equals 16 residues. Germline V gene lookup returns CDR1 SGHTA and CDR2 FQGNSA. This CDR3 reads CASSLASWRAGETQYF. The CDR3 coding sequence is TGTGCCAGCAGCTTAGCTTCTTGGCGGGCGGGAGAGACCCAGTACTTC.

The chain uses TRBV4-1 and TRBJ2-3; 8 bases agree with TRBD2. The CDR3 has 18 amino acids. Germline-derived CDR1 and CDR2 are MGHRA and YSYEKL. The V gene end was trimmed by 0 bases and the J gene end by 1 base; junction bases not matched to a gene: 9. CDR3 in amino acids: CASSQEVSGSIRTDTQYF. The CDR3 DNA follows: TGCGCCAGCAGCCAAGAAGTGAGCGGGAGCATCCGCACAGATACGCAGTATTTT.

The chain couples TRBV20-1 to TRBJ1-2; D gene uncertain. The CDR3 has 11 amino acids. Between the trimmed V and J ends, which lost 5 bases and 4 bases, there was a span of 8 bases. From germline, CDR1 is DFQATT and CDR2 SNEGSKA (reference sequence). This chain's CDR3 is CSAQEPYGYTF. CDR3 DNA sequence: TGCAGTGCTCAAGAGCCCTATGGCTACACCTTC.

This clonotype was detected many times. This chain uses TRBV7-2 with TRBJ2-1; unclear D gene. The CDR3 extends over 16 amino acids. CDR1 and CDR2 (germline): SGHTA, FQGNSA. V was trimmed by 5 bases and J by 2 bases, leaving 16 bases between them. The CDR3 DNA follows: TGTGCCAGCAGCAGAAAGGCGGACCTAGCCTACAATGAGCAGTTCTTC. It translates to CASSRKADLAYNEQFF.

The chain joins TRBV3-1 to TRBJ2-2; D gene unclear. CDR3 length equals 16 residues. The germline CDR1 and CDR2 sequences are LGHDT and YNNKEL (reference sequence). V was shortened by 0 bases and J by 2 bases, with 10 bases between the two germline ends. The CDR3 region has the DNA TGTGCCAGCAGCCAAGAACTCGAACGAAACACCGGGGAGCTGTTTTTT. Protein product: CASSQELERNTGELFF.

This clonotype was counted ten times or more. This chain connects TRBV7-2 to TRBJ1-6; D gene ambiguous. Trimming stripped 1 base from V and 8 bases from J, with 9 bases between. The CDR3 covers 14 residues. Germline V gene lookup returns CDR1 SGHTA and CDR2 FQGNSA. The CDR3 bases are TGTGCCAGCAGCTTAGGGACGGTGTATTCACCCCTCCACTTT. Encoded protein: CASSLGTVYSPLHF.

This clonotype was seen ten or more times. The chain recombines TRBV7-9 with TRBJ2-7; 13 nucleotides match TRBD2. The CDR3 has 16 amino acids. The V segment lost 5 bases and the J segment 0 bases; nucleotides outside the gene matches: 4. Germline CDR1 and CDR2: SEHNR and FQNEAQ (reference sequence). The DNA of the CDR3 is TGTGCCAGCAGCCCGGGGACTAGCGGGGCCTCCTACGAGCAGTACTTC. Amino acid sequence: CASSPGTSGASYEQYF.